This T cell receptor (beta chain) emerged from a study of cytomegalovirus exposure and HLA in healthy donors. Overall study: Earlier findings included approximately 120 million unique TCR beta sequences obtained from about 180 million T cells.

Both 60 Vbeta primers and 13 Jbeta primers went into the PCR. Assay used: immunoSEQ multiplex PCR; TCRdb lists only in-frame clones, some missing. The table includes about 59,000 clones, over 60% detected once. CDR1 is SGHNT, CDR2 YYREEE, per germline (reference sequence). Between the trimmed V and J ends, which lost 9 bases and 8 bases, there was a span of 18 bases. The CDR3 contains 13 residues. Sequenced sample: PBMCs. The rearrangement uses TRBV5-4 and TRBJ2-1; D unclear. The TCR comes from a man aged 25 to 45 in good health and CMV-seropositive. This CDR3 reads CATSWASRYEQFF. DNA for the CDR3: TGTGCCACATCATGGGCGTCCAGGTATGAGCAGTTCTTC.